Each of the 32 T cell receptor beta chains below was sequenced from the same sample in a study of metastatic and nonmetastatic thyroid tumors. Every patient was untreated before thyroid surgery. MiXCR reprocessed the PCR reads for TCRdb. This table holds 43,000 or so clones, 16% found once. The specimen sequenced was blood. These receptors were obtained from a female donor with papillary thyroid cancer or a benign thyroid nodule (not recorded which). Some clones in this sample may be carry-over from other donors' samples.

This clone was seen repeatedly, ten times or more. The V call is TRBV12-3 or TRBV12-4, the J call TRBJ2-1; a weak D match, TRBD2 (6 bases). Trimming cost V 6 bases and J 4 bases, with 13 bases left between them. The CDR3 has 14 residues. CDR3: CASSWASEYNEQFF. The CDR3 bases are TGTGCCAGCAGCTGGGCTAGCGAATACAATGAGCAGTTCTTC.

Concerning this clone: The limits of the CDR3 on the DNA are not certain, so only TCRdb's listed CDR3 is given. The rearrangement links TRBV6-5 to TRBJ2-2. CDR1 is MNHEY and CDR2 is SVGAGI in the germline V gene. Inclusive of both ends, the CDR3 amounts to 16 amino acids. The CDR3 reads CARSYYCITWGGALFF.

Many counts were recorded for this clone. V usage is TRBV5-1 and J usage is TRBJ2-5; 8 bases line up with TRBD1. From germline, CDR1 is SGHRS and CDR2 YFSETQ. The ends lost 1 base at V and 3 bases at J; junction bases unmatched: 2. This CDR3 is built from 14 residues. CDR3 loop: CASSLSTGEETQYF. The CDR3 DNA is TGCGCCAGCAGCTTGTCGACAGGGGAAGAGACCCAGTACTTC.

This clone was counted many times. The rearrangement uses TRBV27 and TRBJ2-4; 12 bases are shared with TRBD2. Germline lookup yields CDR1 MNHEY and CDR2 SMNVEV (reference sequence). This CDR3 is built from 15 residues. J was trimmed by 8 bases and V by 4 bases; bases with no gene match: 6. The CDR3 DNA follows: TGTGCCAGCAGTTCTTGGACTAGCGGGAAGGACATTCAGTACTTC. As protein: CASSSWTSGKDIQYF.

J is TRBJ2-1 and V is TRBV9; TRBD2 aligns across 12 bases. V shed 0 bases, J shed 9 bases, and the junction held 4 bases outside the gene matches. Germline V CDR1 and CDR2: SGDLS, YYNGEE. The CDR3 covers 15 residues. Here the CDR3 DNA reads TGTGCCAGCAGCGTAGCACTAGCGGGAGGTTTTGAGCAGTTCTTC. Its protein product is CASSVALAGGFEQFF.

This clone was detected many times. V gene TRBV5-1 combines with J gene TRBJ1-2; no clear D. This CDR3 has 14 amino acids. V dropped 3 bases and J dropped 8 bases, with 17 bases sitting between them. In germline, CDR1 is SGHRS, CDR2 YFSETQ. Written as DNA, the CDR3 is TGCGCCAGCAGCTCTTTCGGGTCGGATTCGGGCTACACCTTC. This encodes CASSSFGSDSGYTF.

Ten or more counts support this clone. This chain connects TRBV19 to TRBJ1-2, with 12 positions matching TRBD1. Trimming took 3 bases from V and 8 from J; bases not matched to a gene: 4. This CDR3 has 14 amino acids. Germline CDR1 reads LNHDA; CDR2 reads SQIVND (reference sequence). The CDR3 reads CASSMGQGAGGYTF. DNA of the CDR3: TGTGCCAGTAGTATGGGACAGGGGGCCGGGGGCTACACCTTC.

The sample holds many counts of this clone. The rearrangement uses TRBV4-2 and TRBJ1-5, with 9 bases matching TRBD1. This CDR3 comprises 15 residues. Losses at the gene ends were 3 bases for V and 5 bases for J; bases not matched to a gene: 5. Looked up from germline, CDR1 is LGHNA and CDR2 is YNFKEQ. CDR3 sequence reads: CASSHDGTGHQPQHF. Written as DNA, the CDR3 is TGTGCCAGCAGCCACGACGGGACAGGGCATCAGCCCCAGCATTTT.

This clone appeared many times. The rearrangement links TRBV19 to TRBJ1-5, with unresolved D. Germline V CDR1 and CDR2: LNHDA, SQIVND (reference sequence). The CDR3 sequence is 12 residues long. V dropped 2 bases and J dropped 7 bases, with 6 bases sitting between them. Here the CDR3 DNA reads TGTGCCAGTAGTATATGGGGACAGCCCCAGCATTTT. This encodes CASSIWGQPQHF.

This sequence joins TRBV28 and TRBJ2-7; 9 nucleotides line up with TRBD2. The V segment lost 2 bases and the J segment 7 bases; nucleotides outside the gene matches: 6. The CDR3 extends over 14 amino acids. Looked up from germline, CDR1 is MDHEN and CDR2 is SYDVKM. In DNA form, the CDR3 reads TGTGCCAGCAGTTTAGAATGGCTAGCGGGAGAGCAGTACTTC. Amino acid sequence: CASSLEWLAGEQYF.

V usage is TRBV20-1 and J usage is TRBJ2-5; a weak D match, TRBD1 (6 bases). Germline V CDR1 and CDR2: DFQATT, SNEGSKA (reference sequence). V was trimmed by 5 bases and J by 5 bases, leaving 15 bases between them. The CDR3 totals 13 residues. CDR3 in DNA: TGCAGTGCTCCGACAGGCTACACCGAGACCCAGTACTTC. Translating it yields CSAPTGYTETQYF.

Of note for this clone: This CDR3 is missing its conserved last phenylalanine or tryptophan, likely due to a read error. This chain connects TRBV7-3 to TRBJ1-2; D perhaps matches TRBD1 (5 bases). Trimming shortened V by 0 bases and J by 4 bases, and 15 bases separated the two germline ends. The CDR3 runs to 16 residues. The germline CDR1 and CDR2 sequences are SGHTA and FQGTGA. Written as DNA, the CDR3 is TGTGCCAGCAGCTTAACTGGGGCTGTGCTCGGCTATGGCTACACCCTC. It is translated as CASSLTGAVLGYGYTL.

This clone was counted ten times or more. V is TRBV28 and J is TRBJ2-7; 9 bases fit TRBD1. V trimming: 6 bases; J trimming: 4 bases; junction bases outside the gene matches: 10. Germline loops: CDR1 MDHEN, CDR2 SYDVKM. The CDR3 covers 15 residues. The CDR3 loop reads CASSPLGTGWYEQYF. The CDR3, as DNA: TGTGCCAGCAGCCCTCTGGGGACAGGGTGGTACGAGCAGTACTTC. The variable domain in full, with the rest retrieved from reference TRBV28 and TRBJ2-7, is DVKVTQSSRYLVKRTGEKVFLECVQDMDHENMFWYRQDPGLGLRLIYFSYDVKMKEKGDIPEGYSVSREKKERFSLILESASTNQTSMYLCASSPLGTGWYEQYFGPGTRLTVT.

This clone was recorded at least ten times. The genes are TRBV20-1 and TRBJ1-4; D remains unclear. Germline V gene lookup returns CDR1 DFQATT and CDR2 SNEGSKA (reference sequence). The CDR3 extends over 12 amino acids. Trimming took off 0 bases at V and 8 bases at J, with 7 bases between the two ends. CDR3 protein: CSAREGREKLFF. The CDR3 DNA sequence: TGCAGTGCTAGAGAAGGGAGGGAAAAACTGTTTTTT.

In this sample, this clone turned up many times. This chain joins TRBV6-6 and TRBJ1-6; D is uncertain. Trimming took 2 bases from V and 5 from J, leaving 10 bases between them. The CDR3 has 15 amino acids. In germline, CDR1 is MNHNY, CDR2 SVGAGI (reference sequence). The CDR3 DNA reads TGTGCCAGCAGTTACAACAGCGATAATAATTCACCCCTCCACTTT. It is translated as CASSYNSDNNSPLHF.

The CDR3 nucleotides read TGTGCCAGCAGAGGATATGAGAGGGTAAAAGAGACCCAGTACTTC. It encodes CASRGYERVKETQYF. This chain joins TRBV6-1 and TRBJ2-5, with a possible D match to TRBD2 (5 bases). The germline gives CDR1 MNHNS, CDR2 SASEGT. V was trimmed by 6 bases and J by 3 bases, leaving 17 bases between them. CDR3 size: 15 residues.

The CDR3 DNA reads as TGTGCCAGCAGAGGGACTAGCGGGACACTCACAGATACGCAGTATTTT. Residues: CASRGTSGTLTDTQYF. The rearrangement joins TRBV6-1 to TRBJ2-3; 13 bases fit TRBD2. The CDR3 covers 16 residues. Germline V CDR1 and CDR2: MNHNS, SASEGT. The V and J ends lost 6 bases and 2 bases, in that order; junction bases with no gene match: 5.

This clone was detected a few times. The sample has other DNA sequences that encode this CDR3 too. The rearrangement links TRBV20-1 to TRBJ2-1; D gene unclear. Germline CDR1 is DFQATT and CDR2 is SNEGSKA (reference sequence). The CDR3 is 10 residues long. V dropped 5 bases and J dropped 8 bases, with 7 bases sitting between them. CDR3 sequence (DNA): TGCAGTGCTCAAGTGTATGAGCAGTTCTTC. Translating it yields CSAQVYEQFF.

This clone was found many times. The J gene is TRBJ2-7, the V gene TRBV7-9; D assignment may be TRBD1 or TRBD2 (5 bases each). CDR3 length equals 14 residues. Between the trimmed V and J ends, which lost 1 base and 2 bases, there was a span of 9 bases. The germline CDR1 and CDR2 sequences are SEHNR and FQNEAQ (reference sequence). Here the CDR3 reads CASSLGDGAYEQYF. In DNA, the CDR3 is TGTGCCAGCAGCTTAGGGGACGGAGCCTACGAGCAGTACTTC.

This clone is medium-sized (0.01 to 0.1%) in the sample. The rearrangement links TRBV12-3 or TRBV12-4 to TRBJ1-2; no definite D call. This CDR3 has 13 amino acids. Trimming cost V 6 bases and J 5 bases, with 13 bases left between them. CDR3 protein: CASSGARRYGYTF. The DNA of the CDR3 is TGTGCCAGCAGCGGAGCCCGTAGGTATGGCTACACCTTC.

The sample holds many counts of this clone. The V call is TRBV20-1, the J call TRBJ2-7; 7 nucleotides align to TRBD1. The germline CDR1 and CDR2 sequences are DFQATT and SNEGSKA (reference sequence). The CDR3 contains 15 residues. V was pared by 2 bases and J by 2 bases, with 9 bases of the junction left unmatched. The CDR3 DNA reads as TGCAGTGCTAGACCTCAGACAGGGCCAACCTACGAGCAGTACTTC. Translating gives CSARPQTGPTYEQYF.

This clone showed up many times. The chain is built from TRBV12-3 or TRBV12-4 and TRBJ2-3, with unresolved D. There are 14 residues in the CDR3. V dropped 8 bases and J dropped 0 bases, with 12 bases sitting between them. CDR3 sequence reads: CASSAATSTDTQYF. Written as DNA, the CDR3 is TGTGCCAGCTCGGCAGCGACTAGCACAGATACGCAGTATTTT.

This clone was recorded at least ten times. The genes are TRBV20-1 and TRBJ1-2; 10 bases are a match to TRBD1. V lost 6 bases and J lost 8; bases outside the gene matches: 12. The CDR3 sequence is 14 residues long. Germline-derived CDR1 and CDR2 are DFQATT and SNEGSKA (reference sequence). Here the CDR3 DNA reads TGCAGTGCCACCGATGACAGGGGGCTGCGCGGCTACACCTTC. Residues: CSATDDRGLRGYTF.

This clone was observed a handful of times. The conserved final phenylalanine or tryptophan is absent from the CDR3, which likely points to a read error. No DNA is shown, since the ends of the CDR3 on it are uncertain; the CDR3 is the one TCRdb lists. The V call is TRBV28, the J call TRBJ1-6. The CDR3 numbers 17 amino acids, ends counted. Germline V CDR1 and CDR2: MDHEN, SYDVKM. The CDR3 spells CASSSSPSSSYNSPHHI.

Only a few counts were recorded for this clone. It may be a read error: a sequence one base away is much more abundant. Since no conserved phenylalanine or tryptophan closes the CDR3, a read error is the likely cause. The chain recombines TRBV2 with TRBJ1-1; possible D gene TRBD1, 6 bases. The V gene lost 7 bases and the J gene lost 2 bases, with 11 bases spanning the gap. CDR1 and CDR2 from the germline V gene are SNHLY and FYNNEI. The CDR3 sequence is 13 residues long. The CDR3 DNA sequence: TGTGCCAGCACCTTGGACAGTAACACTGAAGCTTTCCTT. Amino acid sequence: CASTLDSNTEAFL.

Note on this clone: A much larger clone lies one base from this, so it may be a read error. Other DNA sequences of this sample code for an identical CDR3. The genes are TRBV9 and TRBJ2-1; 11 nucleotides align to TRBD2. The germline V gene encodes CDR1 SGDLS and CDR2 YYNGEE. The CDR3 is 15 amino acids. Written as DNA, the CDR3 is TGTGCCAGCAGCGGTACTAGCGGGAGCACGGGTGAGCAATTCTTC. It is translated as CASSGTSGSTGEQFF.

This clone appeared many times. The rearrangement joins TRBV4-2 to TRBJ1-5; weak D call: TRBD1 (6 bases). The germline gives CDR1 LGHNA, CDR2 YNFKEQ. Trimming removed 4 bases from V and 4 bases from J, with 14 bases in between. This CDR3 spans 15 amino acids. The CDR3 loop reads CASSPGRGNNQPQHF. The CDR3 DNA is TGTGCCAGCAGCCCCGGGAGGGGGAATAATCAGCCCCAGCATTTT.

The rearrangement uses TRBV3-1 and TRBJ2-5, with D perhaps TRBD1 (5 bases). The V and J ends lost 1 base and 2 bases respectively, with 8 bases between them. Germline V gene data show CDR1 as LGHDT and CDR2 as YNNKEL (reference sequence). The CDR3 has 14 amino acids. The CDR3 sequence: CASSQGQGQETQYF. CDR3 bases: TGTGCCAGCAGCCAAGGGCAGGGACAAGAGACCCAGTACTTC.

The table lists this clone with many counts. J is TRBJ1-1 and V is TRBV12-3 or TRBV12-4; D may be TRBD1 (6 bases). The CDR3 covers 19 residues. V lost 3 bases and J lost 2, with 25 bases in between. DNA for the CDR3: TGTGCCAGCAGTTTGGACAGTGCCTGGAGAAGAGAAGAAAACACTGAAGCTTTCTTT. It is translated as CASSLDSAWRREENTEAFF.

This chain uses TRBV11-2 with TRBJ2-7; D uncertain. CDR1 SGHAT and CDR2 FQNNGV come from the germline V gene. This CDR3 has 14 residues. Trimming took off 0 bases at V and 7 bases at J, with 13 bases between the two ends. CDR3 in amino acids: CASSLECGAGEQYF. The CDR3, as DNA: TGTGCCAGCAGCTTAGAGTGCGGTGCTGGAGAGCAGTACTTC.

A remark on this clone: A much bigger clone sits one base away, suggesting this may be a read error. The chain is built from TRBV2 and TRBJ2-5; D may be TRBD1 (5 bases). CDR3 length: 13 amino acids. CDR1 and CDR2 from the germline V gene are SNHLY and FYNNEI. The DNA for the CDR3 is TGTGCCAGCAACGCAGGGTACCAAGAGAACCAGTACTTC. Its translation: CASNAGYQENQYF.

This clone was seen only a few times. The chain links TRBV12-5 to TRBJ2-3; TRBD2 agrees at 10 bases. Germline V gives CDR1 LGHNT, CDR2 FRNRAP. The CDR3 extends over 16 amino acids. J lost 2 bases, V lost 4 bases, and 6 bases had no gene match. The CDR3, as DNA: TGTGCTAGTGGTTCTCTAGCGGGAGACAACACAGATACGCAGTATTTT. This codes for CASGSLAGDNTDTQYF.